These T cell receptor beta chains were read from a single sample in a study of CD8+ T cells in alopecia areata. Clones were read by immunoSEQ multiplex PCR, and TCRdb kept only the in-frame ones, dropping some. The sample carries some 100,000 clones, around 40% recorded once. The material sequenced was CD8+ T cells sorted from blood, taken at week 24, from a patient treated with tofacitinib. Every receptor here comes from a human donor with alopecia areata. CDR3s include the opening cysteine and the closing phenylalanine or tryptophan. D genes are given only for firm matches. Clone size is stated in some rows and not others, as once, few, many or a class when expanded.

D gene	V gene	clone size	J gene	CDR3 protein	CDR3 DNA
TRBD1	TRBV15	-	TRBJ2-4	CATSRDRGQGNIQYF	TGTGCCACCAGCAGAGATAGGGGACAGGGAAACATTCAGTACTTC
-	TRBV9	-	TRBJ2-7	CASSPGTLYEQYF	TGTGCCAGCAGCCCAGGGACCCTCTACGAGCAGTACTTC
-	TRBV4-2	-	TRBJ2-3	CASSQDLRGWTDTQYF	TGTGCCAGCAGCCAAGATCTCCGGGGGTGGACAGATACGCAGTATTTT
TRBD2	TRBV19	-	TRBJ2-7	CASSKGGVRPYEQYF	TGTGCCAGTAGTAAGGGAGGGGTTCGACCCTACGAGCAGTACTTC
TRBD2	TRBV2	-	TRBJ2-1	CASRNGTSGNEQFF	TGTGCCAGCAGGAACGGGACTAGCGGCAATGAGCAGTTCTTC
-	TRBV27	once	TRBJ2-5	CASTSPDETQYF	TGTGCCAGCACAAGCCCGGATGAGACCCAGTACTTC
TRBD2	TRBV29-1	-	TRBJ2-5	CSVATGGGETQYF	TGCAGCGTAGCCACTGGGGGGGGAGAGACCCAGTACTTC
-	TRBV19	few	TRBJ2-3	CASSTRTNTDTQYF	TGTGCCAGTAGTACCAGGACCAACACAGATACGCAGTATTTT
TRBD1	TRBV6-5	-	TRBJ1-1	CASRPTGSTEAFF	TGTGCCAGCAGGCCGACAGGGAGCACTGAAGCTTTCTTT
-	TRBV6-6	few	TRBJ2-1	CASSLDEQFF	TGTGCCAGCAGCCTGGATGAGCAGTTCTTC
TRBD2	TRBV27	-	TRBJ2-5	CASVAIAGGQETQYF	TGTGCCAGCGTGGCGATAGCGGGAGGACAAGAGACCCAGTACTTC
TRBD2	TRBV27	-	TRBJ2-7	CASSLAGGPREQYF	TGTGCCAGCAGTTTAGCGGGAGGGCCTCGAGAGCAGTACTTC
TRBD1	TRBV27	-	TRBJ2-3	CASSRDRGHVATDTQYF	TGTGCCAGCTCCCGGGACAGGGGGCATGTGGCGACAGATACGCAGTATTTT
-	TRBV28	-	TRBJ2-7	CASSIGPSYEQYF	TGTGCCAGCAGTATTGGACCCTCTTACGAGCAGTACTTC
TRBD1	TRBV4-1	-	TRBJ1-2	CASSQPGQTAGYTF	TGCGCCAGCAGCCAGCCGGGACAGACGGCTGGCTACACCTTC
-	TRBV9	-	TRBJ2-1	CASSVGGRSYNEQFF	TGTGCCAGCAGCGTAGGGGGGCGCTCCTACAATGAGCAGTTCTTC
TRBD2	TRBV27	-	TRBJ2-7	CASASGLAGVEQYF	TGTGCCAGCGCCTCGGGACTAGCGGGAGTCGAGCAGTACTTC
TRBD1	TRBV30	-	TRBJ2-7	CAWSWGQGISYEQYF	TGTGCCTGGAGTTGGGGACAGGGTATCTCCTACGAGCAGTACTTC